This TCR beta chain is from a study of blood T cell repertoires in COVID-19. Study-level background: Sample material is recorded as cDNA or gDNA derived from T cells, B-cell-depleted T cells, or PBMCs.

J was trimmed by 0 bases and V by 5 bases; bases with no gene match: 9. The CDR3 length is 16 residues. Germline CDR1 reads SGHTA; CDR2 reads FQGTGA. The assay was immunoSEQ multiplex PCR, and TCRdb's table has in-frame clones only and misses some. The table lists a few hundred thousand clones, around 88% of them singletons. The chain has TRBV7-3 and TRBJ1-2; 7 bases align to TRBD1. This TCR came from a woman younger than 45 who had recovered from COVID-19. The specimen was peripheral blood. This chain's CDR3 is CASSPRTGPTNYGYTF. The CDR3 region has the DNA TGTGCCAGCAGCCCCCGGACAGGCCCGACTAACTATGGCTACACCTTC.